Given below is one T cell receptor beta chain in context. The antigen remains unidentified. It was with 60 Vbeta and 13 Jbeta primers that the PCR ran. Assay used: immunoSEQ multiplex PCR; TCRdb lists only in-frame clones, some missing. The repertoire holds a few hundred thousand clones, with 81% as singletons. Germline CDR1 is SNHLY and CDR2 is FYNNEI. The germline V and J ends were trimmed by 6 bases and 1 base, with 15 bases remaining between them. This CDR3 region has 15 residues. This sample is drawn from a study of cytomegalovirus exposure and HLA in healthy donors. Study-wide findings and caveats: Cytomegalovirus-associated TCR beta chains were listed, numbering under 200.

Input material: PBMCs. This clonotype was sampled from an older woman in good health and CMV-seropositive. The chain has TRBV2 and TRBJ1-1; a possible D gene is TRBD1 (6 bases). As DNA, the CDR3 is TGTGCCAGCAGAAAACAGGGCCCACCGAACACTGAAGCTTTCTTT. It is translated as CASRKQGPPNTEAFF.